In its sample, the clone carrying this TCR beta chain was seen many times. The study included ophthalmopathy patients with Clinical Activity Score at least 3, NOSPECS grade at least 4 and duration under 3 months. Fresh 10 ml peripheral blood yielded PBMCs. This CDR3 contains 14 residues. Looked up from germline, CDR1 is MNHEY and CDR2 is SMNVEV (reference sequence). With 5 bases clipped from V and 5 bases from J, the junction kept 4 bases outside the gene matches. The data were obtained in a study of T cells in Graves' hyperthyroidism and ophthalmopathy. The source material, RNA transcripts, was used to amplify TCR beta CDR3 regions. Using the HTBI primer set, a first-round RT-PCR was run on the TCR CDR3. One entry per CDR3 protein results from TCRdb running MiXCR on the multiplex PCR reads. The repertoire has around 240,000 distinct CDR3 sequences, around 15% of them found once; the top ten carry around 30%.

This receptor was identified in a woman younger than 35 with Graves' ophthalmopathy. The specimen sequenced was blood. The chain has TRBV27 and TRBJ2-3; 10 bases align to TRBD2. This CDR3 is CASSSGLAVDTQYF. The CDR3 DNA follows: TGTGCCAGCAGTAGCGGACTAGCGGTAGATACGCAGTATTTT.